The next 27 T cell receptor beta chains were all read from a single sample in a study of cytomegalovirus exposure and HLA in healthy donors. The PCR employed 60 Vbeta primers together with 13 Jbeta primers. Method: immunoSEQ multiplex PCR; TCRdb's copy keeps in-frame clones and lacks some. The data show about 150,000 clones, 66% seen once. The sample consisted of PBMCs. The receptors stem from a woman aged 60-75 years in good health and CMV-seronegative.

The genes are TRBV29-1 and TRBJ1-2, with 8 bases aligning to TRBD1. The CDR3 loop spans 13 amino acids. V shed 2 bases and J 8 bases; nucleotides not matched to a gene: 7. The germline CDR1 and CDR2 sequences are SQVTM and ANQGSEA. The CDR3 DNA follows: TGCAGCGTTGAAACCGCAGGGGGCTGGGGCTACACCTTC. This translates into CSVETAGGWGYTF.

The rearrangement joins TRBV7-3 to TRBJ2-7; 9 nucleotides align to TRBD1. This CDR3 has 18 residues. The V and J ends lost 5 bases and 3 bases, in that order; junction bases with no gene match: 17. The V gene's germline CDR1 is SGHTA and CDR2 FQGTGA. CDR3 protein: CASSPGTGFPGTHYEQYF. Written as DNA, the CDR3 is TGTGCCAGCAGCCCCGGGACAGGGTTCCCAGGGACCCACTACGAGCAGTACTTC.

The chain is built from TRBV7-3 and TRBJ1-1; the D is unclear. Between the trimmed V and J ends, which lost 5 bases and 1 base, there was a span of 8 bases. Germline assignment: CDR1 SGHTA and CDR2 FQGTGA. This CDR3 contains 13 residues. The CDR3 sequence: CASSPGRNTEAFF. CDR3 nucleotides: TGTGCCAGCAGCCCTGGGCGGAACACTGAAGCTTTCTTT.

The chain combines TRBV23-1 with TRBJ1-1; 12 nucleotides agree with TRBD1. TRBV23-1 has ORF status, its function being uncertain. The V gene end was trimmed by 9 bases and the J gene end by 5 bases; junction bases not matched to a gene: 13. The length of the CDR3 is 16 residues. For the CDR3, the DNA is TGCGCCAGTAACTCCGGGACAGGGGGCGGAAGGACTGAAGCTTTCTTT. It encodes CASNSGTGGGRTEAFF.

The chain couples TRBV11-2 to TRBJ2-5, with a weak D call TRBD1 (5 bases). CDR1 SGHAT and CDR2 FQNNGV come from the germline V gene. V was pared by 1 base and J by 1 base, with 10 bases between. The CDR3 is 15 residues long. The CDR3 loop reads CASSLGKGLQETQYF. CDR3 coding DNA: TGTGCCAGCAGCTTAGGAAAGGGGCTCCAAGAGACCCAGTACTTC. The full variable domain, its missing parts supplied by reference TRBV11-2 and TRBJ2-5, is EAGVAQSPRYKIIEKRQSVAFWCNPISGHATLYWYQQILGQGPKLLIQFQNNGVVDDSQLPKDRFSAERLKGVDSTLKIQPAKLEDSAVYLCASSLGKGLQETQYFGPGTRLLVL.

The chain recombines TRBV6-5 with TRBJ1-1; 7 bases align to TRBD1. The germline gives CDR1 MNHEY, CDR2 SVGAGI. V dropped 3 bases and J dropped 5; count of bases not matched to a gene: 12. This CDR3 region has 16 residues. Here the CDR3 DNA reads TGTGCCAGCAGTTATGGCTGGGACAGTACTAGGACTGAAGCTTTCTTT. It codes for CASSYGWDSTRTEAFF.

This clone was seen a single time. V gene TRBV7-2 combines with J gene TRBJ2-1; D is perhaps TRBD1 (7 bases). Looked up from germline, CDR1 is SGHTA and CDR2 is FQGNSA. The CDR3 is 11 residues long. The V end lost 5 bases, the J end lost 9 bases, and 8 bases lay between the germline ends. In DNA form, the CDR3 reads TGTGCCAGCAGCCAGGGGGGTGAGCAGTTCTTC. It specifies CASSQGGEQFF.

The chain carries TRBV7-9 and TRBJ2-1; 8 positions match TRBD2. Germline loops: CDR1 SEHNR, CDR2 FQNEAQ (reference sequence). V gave up 3 bases and J gave up 3 bases; unmatched junction bases: 1. The CDR3 is 14 residues long. Here the CDR3 reads CASSFTSGYNEQFF. CDR3 nucleotides: TGTGCCAGCAGCTTCACTAGCGGCTACAATGAGCAGTTCTTC. Full variable domain (outside the CDR3, taken from reference TRBV7-9 and TRBJ2-1): DTGVSQNPRHKITKRGQNVTFRCDPISEHNRLYWYRQTLGQGPEFLTYFQNEAQLEKSRLLSDRFSAERPKGSFSTLEIQRTEQGDSAMYLCASSFTSGYNEQFFGPGTRLTVL.

The rearrangement links TRBV29-1 to TRBJ2-3; D is perhaps TRBD2 (6 bases). Trimming pared 6 bases from V and 4 bases from J, leaving 14 bases between. CDR1 and CDR2 from the germline V gene are SQVTM and ANQGSEA. This CDR3 has 13 residues. The CDR3 bases are TGCAGCGTGGGGACTCTCGCCGCAGATACGCAGTATTTT. Protein product: CSVGTLAADTQYF.

Regarding this clone: This clone may be a read error of a much larger clone one base away. V gene TRBV5-4 combines with J gene TRBJ1-1; TRBD1 matches 7 bases. The CDR3 totals 13 residues. Germline V gene data show CDR1 as SGHNT and CDR2 as YYREEE (reference sequence). Here the CDR3 DNA reads TGTGCCAGCAGCCCGGGACAGAACACTGAAGTTTTCTTT. Protein sequence: CASSPGQNTEVFF.

This chain connects TRBV28 to TRBJ1-2; D perhaps matches TRBD1 (6 bases). The CDR3 spans 15 residues. Germline CDR1 is MDHEN and CDR2 is SYDVKM. Deletions cut 5 bases from V and 4 bases from J, with 17 bases between. The CDR3 is CASSAQGVLGYGYTF. CDR3 DNA: TGTGCCAGCAGTGCACAGGGAGTTCTAGGCTATGGCTACACCTTC.

J is TRBJ2-5 and V is TRBV28; 12 nucleotides agree with TRBD2. Trimming removed 5 bases from V and 9 bases from J; junction bases left unmatched: 19. The CDR3 runs to 18 residues. Per the germline V gene, CDR1 is MDHEN and CDR2 is SYDVKM. CDR3 DNA sequence: TGTGCCAGCAGTCCCTTACTAGCGGGAGGCCAAAAGTCGGTGGCCCAGTACTTC. It is translated as CASSPLLAGGQKSVAQYF.

This chain connects TRBV6-1 to TRBJ2-1; D is unclear. V was trimmed by 2 bases and J by 7 bases, leaving 9 bases between them. The CDR3 runs 13 residues. Germline lookup yields CDR1 MNHNS and CDR2 SASEGT. The chain's CDR3 is CASSEFFRNEQFF. In DNA, the CDR3 is TGTGCCAGCAGTGAATTTTTCCGTAATGAGCAGTTCTTC.

The chain employs TRBV6-6 and TRBJ2-5, with 8 bases identical to TRBD2. The CDR3 has 14 amino acids. Germline trimming cut 0 bases from V and 6 bases from J; bases unmatched to any gene: 3. Germline-derived CDR1 and CDR2 are MNHNY and SVGAGI (reference sequence). The CDR3 sequence is CASSYSRGEKTQYF. As DNA, the CDR3 is TGTGCCAGCAGTTACTCGCGGGGGGAGAAGACCCAGTACTTC.

This chain connects TRBV19 to TRBJ1-2; TRBD1 aligns across 11 bases. J was trimmed by 4 bases and V by 7 bases; bases with no gene match: 8. CDR3 size: 15 residues. Per the germline V gene, CDR1 is LNHDA and CDR2 is SQIVND (reference sequence). CDR3 loop: CASNLGTGGPYGYTF. In DNA form, the CDR3 reads TGTGCCAGTAACCTCGGGACAGGGGGACCCTATGGCTACACCTTC.

This clone was detected only once. This chain links TRBV6-6 with TRBJ1-4; TRBD1 matches 7 bases. This CDR3 spans 15 amino acids. V lost 4 bases and J lost 9; bases outside the gene matches: 11. Germline V gene sequence: CDR1 MNHNY, CDR2 SVGAGI (reference sequence). The CDR3 here is CASSWARDRVQKLFF. CDR3 DNA sequence: TGTGCCAGCAGTTGGGCCCGGGACAGAGTCCAAAAACTGTTTTTT.

J is TRBJ2-3 and V is TRBV29-1; D possibly corresponds to TRBD2 (6 bases). With 6 bases removed from V and 1 base from J, the gap between germline ends came to 17 bases. The CDR3 runs 15 residues. Germline-derived CDR1 and CDR2 are SQVTM and ANQGSEA. This chain's CDR3 is CSVNPPGLGTDTQYF. In DNA, the CDR3 is TGCAGCGTCAACCCCCCGGGACTCGGCACAGATACGCAGTATTTT.

The J gene is TRBJ2-1, the V gene TRBV9, with 7 bases fitting TRBD2. Germline loops: CDR1 SGDLS, CDR2 YYNGEE. The CDR3 extends over 15 amino acids. The J segment lost 4 bases and the V segment lost 0 bases, leaving 4 bases of the junction unmatched. In nucleotides, the CDR3 is TGTGCCAGCAGCGTAGGGGACTACCTATACAATGAGCAGTTCTTC. Its translation: CASSVGDYLYNEQFF.

This clone was seen a single time. The chain joins TRBV2 to TRBJ2-3, with a tentative D call TRBD2 (6 bases). V lost 3 bases to trimming and J lost 2 bases, with 12 bases between them. CDR3 length: 15 amino acids. Germline-derived CDR1 and CDR2 are SNHLY and FYNNEI. The CDR3 loop reads CASSDWAGLTDTQYF. In nucleotides, the CDR3 is TGTGCCAGCAGTGATTGGGCGGGGCTCACAGATACGCAGTATTTT.

The V gene is TRBV28, the J gene TRBJ2-5, with 12 bases lining up with TRBD2. V lost 6 bases to trimming and J lost 5 bases; unmatched junction nucleotides: 7. CDR1 and CDR2 from the germline V gene are MDHEN and SYDVKM. The CDR3 runs to 15 residues. CDR3 coding DNA: TGTGCCAGCAGACGACTAGCGGGAGCGGTGGAGACCCAGTACTTC. This gives the protein CASRRLAGAVETQYF.

The V gene is TRBV29-1, the J gene TRBJ2-1, with TRBD2 matching over 9 bases. CDR3 length: 13 residues. V dropped 5 bases and J dropped 8; count of bases not matched to a gene: 7. Germline CDR1 reads SQVTM; CDR2 reads ANQGSEA. Written as DNA, the CDR3 is TGCAGCGTTCAGGCGGGGGGGCCATATGAGCAGTTCTTC. Protein product: CSVQAGGPYEQFF.

The chain recombines TRBV7-6 with TRBJ1-3; weak D call: TRBD1 (5 bases). This CDR3 is built from 16 residues. The germline V gene has CDR1 SGHVS and CDR2 FNYEAQ. Trimming took off 0 bases at V and 1 base at J, with 10 bases between the two ends. CDR3 residues: CASSLAPTDSGNTIYF. The DNA of the CDR3 is TGTGCCAGCAGCTTAGCGCCGACAGATTCTGGAAACACCATATATTTT.

This clone was detected only once. V is TRBV2 and J is TRBJ1-5; 7 bases agree with TRBD1. The CDR3 extends over 14 amino acids. In germline, CDR1 is SNHLY, CDR2 FYNNEI. V dropped 7 bases and J dropped 6; count of bases not matched to a gene: 9. CDR3 amino acids: CASNLDRVGQPQHF. CDR3 sequence (DNA): TGTGCCAGCAACCTCGACAGGGTGGGTCAGCCCCAGCATTTT. The variable domain in full, with the rest retrieved from reference TRBV2 and TRBJ1-5, is EPEVTQTPSHQVTQMGQEVILRCVPISNHLYFYWYRQILGQKVEFLVSFYNNEISEKSEIFDDQFSVERPDGSNFTLKIRSTKLEDSAMYFCASNLDRVGQPQHFGDGTRLSIL.

This clone was detected only a few times. The chain uses TRBV4-1 and TRBJ2-1; 8 bases map to TRBD2. Per germline, CDR1 MGHRA and CDR2 YSYEKL. The CDR3 has 16 amino acids. V lost 0 bases to trimming and J lost 3 bases; unmatched junction nucleotides: 4. The CDR3 DNA sequence: TGCGCCAGCAGCCAAGACTGGGCGGGAGGCTACAATGAGCAGTTCTTC. As protein: CASSQDWAGGYNEQFF.

The chain uses TRBV5-1 and TRBJ1-4; 9 bases agree with TRBD1. Trimming cost V 1 base and J 8 bases; bases outside gene matches: 6. Looked up from germline, CDR1 is SGHRS and CDR2 is YFSETQ. This CDR3 region has 15 residues. The CDR3 protein is CASSLRGQGTEKLFF. CDR3 DNA: TGCGCCAGCAGCTTGCGGGGACAGGGTACCGAAAAACTGTTTTTT.

The chain joins TRBV5-1 to TRBJ1-6; D gene unclear. With 1 base removed from V and 7 bases from J, the gap between germline ends came to 9 bases. The CDR3 has 14 amino acids. Germline CDR1 is SGHRS and CDR2 is YFSETQ. The CDR3 loop is CASSLPTENSPLHF. CDR3 nucleotides: TGCGCCAGCAGCTTGCCCACAGAGAATTCACCCCTCCACTTT.

In its sample, this clone was seen a few times. This chain connects TRBV4-1 to TRBJ2-3, with D possibly matching TRBD1 (6 bases). V was clipped by 0 bases and J by 9 bases, with 13 bases between them. The CDR3 contains 14 residues. CDR1 MGHRA and CDR2 YSYEKL come from the germline V gene. The DNA of the CDR3 is TGCGCCAGCAGCCAAGATCGGGTCAGGGGAACGCAGTATTTT. Translation: CASSQDRVRGTQYF.